This entry describes one T cell receptor beta chain. What it binds is unknown. One end of the junction fails to match germline, which may point to a read error. The CDR3 runs 14 residues. CDR1 and CDR2 from the germline V gene are SGHRS and YFSETQ. This sample was taken from a study of cytomegalovirus exposure and HLA in healthy donors. Study observations and caveats: Cytomegalovirus status, reportedly, was diagnosed with high specificity and sensitivity by the classifier.

Primers: 60 Vbeta forward and 13 Jbeta reverse. Libraries were prepared by immunoSEQ multiplex PCR; TCRdb keeps only in-frame clonotypes and omits some of them. The sample includes around 120,000 clones, 70% to 85% of them seen just once. The TCR sequence derives from a boy aged 5-17 years in good health and CMV-seronegative. Sequencing used PBMCs. The chain joins TRBV5-1 to TRBJ1-2, with TRBD1 matching over 8 bases. This CDR3 reads CASSLDRGLGSYPF. CDR3 nucleotides: TGCGCCAGCAGCCTAGACAGGGGCCTGGGGAGCTACCCCTTC.